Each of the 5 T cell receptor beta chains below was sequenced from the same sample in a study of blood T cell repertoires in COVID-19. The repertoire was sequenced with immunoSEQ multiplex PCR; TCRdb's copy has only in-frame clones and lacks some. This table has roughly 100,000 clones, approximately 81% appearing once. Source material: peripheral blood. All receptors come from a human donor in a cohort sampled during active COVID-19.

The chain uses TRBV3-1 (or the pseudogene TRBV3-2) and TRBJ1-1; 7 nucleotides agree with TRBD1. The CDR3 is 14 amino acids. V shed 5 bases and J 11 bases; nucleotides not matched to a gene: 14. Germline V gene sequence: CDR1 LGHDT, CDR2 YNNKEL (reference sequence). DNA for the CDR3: TGTGCCAGCAGCACGCGACAGGGTGTACTCTTGGCTTTCTTT. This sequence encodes CASSTRQGVLLAFF.

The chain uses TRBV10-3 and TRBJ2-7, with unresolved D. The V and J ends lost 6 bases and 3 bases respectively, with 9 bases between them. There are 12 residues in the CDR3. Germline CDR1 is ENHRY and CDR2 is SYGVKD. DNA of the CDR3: TGTGCCATCAGCCAGGAATACTACGAGCAGTACTTC. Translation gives CAISQEYYEQYF.

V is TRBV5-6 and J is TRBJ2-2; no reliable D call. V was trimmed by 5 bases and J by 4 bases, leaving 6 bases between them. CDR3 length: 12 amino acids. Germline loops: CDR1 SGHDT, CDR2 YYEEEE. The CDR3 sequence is CASRFLTGELFF. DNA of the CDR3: TGTGCCAGCAGGTTTCTCACCGGGGAGCTGTTTTTT. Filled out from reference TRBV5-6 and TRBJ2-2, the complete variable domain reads DAGVTQSPTHLIKTRGQQVTLRCSPKSGHDTVSWYQQALGQGPQFIFQYYEEEERQRGNFPDRFSGHQFPNYSSELNVNALLLGDSALYLCASRFLTGELFFGEGSRLTVL.

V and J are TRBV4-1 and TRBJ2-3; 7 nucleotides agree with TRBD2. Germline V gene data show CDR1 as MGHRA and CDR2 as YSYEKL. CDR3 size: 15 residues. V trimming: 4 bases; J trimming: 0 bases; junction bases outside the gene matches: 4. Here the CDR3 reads CASSPSGISTDTQYF. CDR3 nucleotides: TGCGCCAGCAGCCCAAGCGGGATTAGCACAGATACGCAGTATTTT.

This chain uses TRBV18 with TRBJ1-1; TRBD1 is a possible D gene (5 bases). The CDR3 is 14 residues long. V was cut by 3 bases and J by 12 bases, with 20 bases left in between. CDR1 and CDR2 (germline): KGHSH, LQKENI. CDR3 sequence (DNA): TGTGCCAGCTCACCCCCATCCACCGCAGGGAGGTCTTTCTTT. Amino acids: CASSPPSTAGRSFF.